This T cell receptor beta chain was found in a study of T cells after yellow fever vaccination. Study details: It was SMART-Seq v4 Ultra Low Input that prepared the fractions with low cell numbers.

Using its own MiXCR run on the 5' RACE reads, TCRdb lists one record per CDR3 protein. The sample includes 110,000 to 150,000 distinct CDR3 sequences, 6.6% of them seen just once. Whole-study findings and limits: Although the secondary response was weaker, it peaked faster, at day 5 versus 15.

The CDR3 runs 17 residues. Germline V lookup: CDR1 SGHRS, CDR2 YFSETQ. Unmatched junction bases numbered 17, after V lost 3 bases and J lost 8 bases. Many counts were recorded for this clonotype. Antigen unknown. The chain combines TRBV5-1 with TRBJ2-1; TRBD2 matches at 7 bases. Sequences were derived from CD4+ T cells sorted from PBMCs, sampled 10 days after the yellow fever booster vaccination. The receptor's source is a man under 40 who received the YFV17D yellow fever vaccine. The CDR3 is CASSSLIGGSPPHEQFF. DNA for the CDR3: TGCGCCAGCAGCTCTCTCATCGGCGGGAGCCCCCCCCATGAGCAGTTCTTC.